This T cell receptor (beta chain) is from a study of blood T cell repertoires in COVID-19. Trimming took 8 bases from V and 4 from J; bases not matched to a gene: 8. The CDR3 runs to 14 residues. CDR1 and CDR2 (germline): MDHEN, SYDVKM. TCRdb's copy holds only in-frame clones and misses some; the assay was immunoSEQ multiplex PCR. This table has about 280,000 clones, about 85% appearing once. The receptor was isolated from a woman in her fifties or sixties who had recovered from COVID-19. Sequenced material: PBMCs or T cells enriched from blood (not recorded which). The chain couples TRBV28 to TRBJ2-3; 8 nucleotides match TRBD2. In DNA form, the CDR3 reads TGTGCCAGCCGTTCCGGGGGGGCCTCAGATACGCAGTATTTT. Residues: CASRSGGASDTQYF.